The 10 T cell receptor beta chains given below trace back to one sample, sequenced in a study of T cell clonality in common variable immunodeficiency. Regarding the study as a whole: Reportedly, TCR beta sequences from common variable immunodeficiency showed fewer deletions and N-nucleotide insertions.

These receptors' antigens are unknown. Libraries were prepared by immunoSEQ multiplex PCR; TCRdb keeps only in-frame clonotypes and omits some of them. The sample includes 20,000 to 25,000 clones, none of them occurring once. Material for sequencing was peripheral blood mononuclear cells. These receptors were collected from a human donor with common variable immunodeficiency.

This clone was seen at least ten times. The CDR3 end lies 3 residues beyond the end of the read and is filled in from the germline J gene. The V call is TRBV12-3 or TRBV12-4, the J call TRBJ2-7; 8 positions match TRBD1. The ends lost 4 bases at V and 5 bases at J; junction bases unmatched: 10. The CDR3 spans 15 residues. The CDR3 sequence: CASSWSLDRAHEQYF. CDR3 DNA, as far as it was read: TGTGCCAGCAGTTGGAGTCTGGACAGGGCCCACGAG.

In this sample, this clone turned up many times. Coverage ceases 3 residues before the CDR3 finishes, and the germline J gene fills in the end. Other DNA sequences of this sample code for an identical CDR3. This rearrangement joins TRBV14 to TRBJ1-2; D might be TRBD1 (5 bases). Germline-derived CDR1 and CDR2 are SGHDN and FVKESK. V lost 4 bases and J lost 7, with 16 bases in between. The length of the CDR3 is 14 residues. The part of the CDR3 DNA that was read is TGTGCCAGCAGCCCCGAGCGAGGGGTTGGTGGC. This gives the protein CASSPERGVGG. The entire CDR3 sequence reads CASSPERGVGGYTF.

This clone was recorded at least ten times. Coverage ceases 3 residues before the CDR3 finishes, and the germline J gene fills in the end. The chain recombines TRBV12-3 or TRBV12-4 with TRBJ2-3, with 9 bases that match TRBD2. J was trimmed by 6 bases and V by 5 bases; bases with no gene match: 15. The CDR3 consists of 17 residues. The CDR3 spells CASSMGGGSGGSDTQYF. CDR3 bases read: TGTGCCAGCAGTATGGGAGGAGGTAGCGGGGGATCGGATACG.

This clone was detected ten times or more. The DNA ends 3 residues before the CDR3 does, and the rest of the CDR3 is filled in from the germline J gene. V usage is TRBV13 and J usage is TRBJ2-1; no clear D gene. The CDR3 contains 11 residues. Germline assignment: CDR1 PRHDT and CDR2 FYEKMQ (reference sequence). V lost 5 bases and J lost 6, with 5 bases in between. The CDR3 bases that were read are TGTGCCAGCAGCACTCTCAATGAG. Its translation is CASSTLNE. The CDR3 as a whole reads CASSTLNEQFF. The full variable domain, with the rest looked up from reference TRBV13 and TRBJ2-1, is AAGVIQSPRHLIKEKRETATLKCYPIPRHDTVYWYQQGPGQDPQFLISFYEKMQSDKGSIPDRFSAQQFSDYHSELNMSSLELGDSALYFCASSTLNEQFFGPGTRLTVL.

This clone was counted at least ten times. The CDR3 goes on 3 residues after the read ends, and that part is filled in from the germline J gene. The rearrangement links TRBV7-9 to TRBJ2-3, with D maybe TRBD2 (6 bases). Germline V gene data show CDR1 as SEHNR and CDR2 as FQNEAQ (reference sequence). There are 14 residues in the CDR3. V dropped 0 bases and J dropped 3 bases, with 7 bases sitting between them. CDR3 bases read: TGTGCCAGCAGCTTAGCCGGGGGAACAGATACG. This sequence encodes CASSLAGGTDT. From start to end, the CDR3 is CASSLAGGTDTQYF.

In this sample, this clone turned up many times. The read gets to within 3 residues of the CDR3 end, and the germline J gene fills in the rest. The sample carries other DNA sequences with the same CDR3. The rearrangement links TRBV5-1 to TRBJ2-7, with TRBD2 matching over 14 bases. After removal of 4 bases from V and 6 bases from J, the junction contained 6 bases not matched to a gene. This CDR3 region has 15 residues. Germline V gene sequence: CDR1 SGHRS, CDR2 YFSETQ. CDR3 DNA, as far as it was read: TGCGCCAGCAGCACCGGACTAGCGGGGGGTCGCGAG. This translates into CASSTGLAGGRE. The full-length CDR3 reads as CASSTGLAGGREQYF.

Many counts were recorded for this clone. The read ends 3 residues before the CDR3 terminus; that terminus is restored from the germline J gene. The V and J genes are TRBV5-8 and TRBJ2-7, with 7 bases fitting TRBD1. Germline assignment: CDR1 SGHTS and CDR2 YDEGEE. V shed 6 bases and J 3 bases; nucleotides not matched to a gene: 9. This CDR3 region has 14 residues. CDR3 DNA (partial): TGTGCCAGCATCGACAGGGTCCTAGTCTACGAG. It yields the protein CASIDRVLVYE. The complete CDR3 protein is CASIDRVLVYEQYF. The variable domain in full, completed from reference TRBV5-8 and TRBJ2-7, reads EAGVTQSPTHLIKTRGQQATLRCSPISGHTSVYWYQQALGLGLQFLLWYDEGEERNRGNFPPRFSGRQFPNYSSELNVNALELEDSALYLCASIDRVLVYEQYFGPGTRLTVT.

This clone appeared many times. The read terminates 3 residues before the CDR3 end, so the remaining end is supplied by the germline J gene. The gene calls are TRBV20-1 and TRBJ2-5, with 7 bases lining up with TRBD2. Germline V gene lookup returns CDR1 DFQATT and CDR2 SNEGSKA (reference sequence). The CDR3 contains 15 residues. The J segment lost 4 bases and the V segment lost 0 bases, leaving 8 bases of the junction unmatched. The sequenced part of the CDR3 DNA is TGCAGTGCTAGAGATCCGCAGACTAGCCCAGAGACC. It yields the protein CSARDPQTSPET. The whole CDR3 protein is CSARDPQTSPETQYF.

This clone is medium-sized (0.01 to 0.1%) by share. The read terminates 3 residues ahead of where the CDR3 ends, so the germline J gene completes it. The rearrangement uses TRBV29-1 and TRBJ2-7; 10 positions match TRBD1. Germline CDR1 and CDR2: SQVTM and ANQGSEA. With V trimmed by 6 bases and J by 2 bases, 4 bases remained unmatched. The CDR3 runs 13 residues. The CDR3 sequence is CSVRTGGAYEQYF. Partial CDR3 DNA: TGCAGCGTGCGGACAGGGGGAGCCTACGAG.

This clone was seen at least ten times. The CDR3 here is CSVSAAGASTDTQYF. The CDR3 bases that were read are TGCAGCGTCTCTGCCGCGGGCGCTAGCACAGATACG. This chain uses TRBV29-1 with TRBJ2-3; the D gene is possibly TRBD2 (5 bases). The DNA ends 3 residues before the CDR3 does, and the rest of the CDR3 is filled in from the germline J gene. CDR3 length equals 15 residues. The germline gives CDR1 SQVTM, CDR2 ANQGSEA. Deletions cut 6 bases from V and 0 bases from J, with 16 bases between.